These T cell receptor beta chains were read from a single sample in a study of shared clonotypes between healthy human individuals. The protocol was immunoSEQ multiplex PCR, while the TCRdb copy is restricted to in-frame clones and leaves out a portion. The sample contains approximately 330,000 clones, 70% to 75% of which appear only once. Sequenced material: memory CD4+ T cells sorted from blood. These receptors were collected from a man aged 30 to 39 in good health. The conserved cysteine and the conserved F or W are not part of the CDR3 here.

11	TRBV28	TRBJ2-7	ASHAGGAYEQY
12	TRBV27	TRBJ1-2	ASSRNRDNQGYT
14	TRBV14	TRBJ2-7	ASSQTPDSRGGEQY
10	TRBV28	TRBJ1-5	ASTRGTQPQH
12	TRBV5-6	TRBJ2-3	ASSSSGRTDTQY
8	TRBV29-1	TRBJ2-3	SVELDTQY
13	TRBV25-1	TRBJ1-4	ASSDTGLLNEKLF
13	TRBV27	TRBJ1-4	ASSRTGQFNEKLF
12	TRBV5-4	TRBJ2-1	ASSLTSAYNEQF
11	TRBV6-6	TRBJ1-1	ASSYDTGGEAF
13	TRBV5-8	TRBJ2-7	ASSWFEGSSYEQY
9	TRBV29-1	TRBJ2-3	SLLGRDTQY
13	TRBV5-4	TRBJ2-1	ASSPGVDPEHEQF
10	TRBV7-2	TRBJ2-2	ASSTYTGELF
13	TRBV5-4	TRBJ1-1	ASSPDGGVGPEAF
14	TRBV2	TRBJ2-5	ASSGPGQGLAETQY
13	TRBV11-1	TRBJ2-7	ASSFGLAGDYEQY
13	TRBV11-2	TRBJ2-3	ASSSEAGGLGTQY
11	TRBV6-6	TRBJ2-1	ASSLAEGRWQF
14	TRBV2	TRBJ2-1	ASSRPGQGPYNEQF
12	TRBV7-9	TRBJ1-2	ASSLREGGYGYT
12	TRBV5-1	TRBJ2-3	ASRKDPGGDTQY
13	TRBV19	TRBJ1-2	ASSTGTGGRYGYT
12	TRBV7-2	TRBJ2-3	ASSLRGVTDTQY
11	TRBV19	TRBJ2-7	ATRGRYGYEQY
17	TRBV30	TRBJ1-3	AWSPRGEKPKSSGNTIY
14	TRBV11-2	TRBJ2-1	ASSPSFKPNLNEQF
11	TRBV6-6	TRBJ2-7	ASSSGTGREQY
17	TRBV11-3	TRBJ1-1	ASSSRQGGSRTGSTEAF
11	TRBV6-5	TRBJ1-1	ASSFGMNTEAF
15	TRBV30	TRBJ2-3	AWSPLDRGGGTDTQY
13	TRBV19	TRBJ1-5	ASSIVGQEYQPQH
9	TRBV6-6	TRBJ1-5	ASSPDRRQH
12	TRBV11-2	TRBJ1-1	ASSWGNMNTEAF
12	TRBV23-1	TRBJ1-2	ASSQSRDNYGYT
6	TRBV2	TRBJ1-1	ASREAF
13	TRBV25-1	TRBJ2-1	ASSDTSGRFYEQF
12	TRBV18	TRBJ1-3	ASSPRSGLDTIY
12	TRBV18	TRBJ2-7	ASSLGLEVGEQY
16	TRBV2	TRBJ2-2	ASRRSSGSLINTGELF
16	TRBV9	TRBJ2-5	ASSPRTSGRGIQETQY
13	TRBV2	TRBJ1-1	ASSRTFRDRVEAF
12	TRBV6-4	TRBJ2-3	ASSEAWGLDTQY
11	TRBV7-2	TRBJ2-3	ASSRGAPDTQY
16	TRBV10-3	TRBJ2-1	AISDPAGGLQGGGEQF